The entry below describes one T cell receptor beta chain. This sample is drawn from a study of blood T cell repertoires in COVID-19. Study details: The United States, Italy and Spain supplied acute and convalescent COVID-19 samples. PBMCs, B-cell-depleted T cells, or T cells provided the cDNA or gDNA that made up the material.

Per the original data handling: Amplification from reference gene primers served as the basis for estimated nucleated cell counts. Data came from immunoSEQ multiplex PCR; TCRdb stores just in-frame clones and leaves some out. The DNA gave D and trimming, while V, J and clone size come from that table. There are under 500,000 clones in the sample; roughly 91% occur only once, and approximately 4.5% lies in the top ten. This clonotype was sampled from a woman in her 30s with acute or convalescent COVID-19. Sequencing was done on a sample of peripheral blood.

CDR3 sequence (DNA): TGTGCCAGCAGCTTAGATAACAGGGCAGGCGAGCAGTACTTC. Its translation is CASSLDNRAGEQYF. This sequence joins TRBV11-3 and TRBJ2-7; tentatively, D is TRBD1 (6 bases). CDR3 length: 14 amino acids. V gave up 0 bases and J gave up 6 bases, with 12 bases separating them. Germline V gene data show CDR1 as SGHNT and CDR2 as YENEEA.